This paragraph reports one T cell receptor (beta chain). Antigen: not known. The data stem from a study of CD8+ T cells in alopecia areata. The V and J ends lost 5 bases and 3 bases, in that order; junction bases with no gene match: 6. The length of the CDR3 is 14 residues. From germline, CDR1 is SGHRS and CDR2 YFSETQ. Overall study findings and caveats: Relative to mice, TCR sharing across patients was less clear, a difference possibly HLA-related. Relative to normal scalp, lesional scalp, especially alopecia totalis/universalis, showed higher clonality. Scalp sample sequencing also detects resident alphabeta T cells of normal skin.

Extracted RNA was reverse transcribed, and the resulting cDNA served as sequencing template. The table came from immunoSEQ multiplex PCR; TCRdb's copy has only in-frame clones and leaves some out. The sample consists of 150,000 or so clones, about 54% of them appearing once. PBMCs provided sorted CD4+ and CD8+ T cells. V usage is TRBV5-1 and J usage is TRBJ2-7; 9 bases match TRBD1. This TCR came from a human donor in good health. Material: CD4+ T cells sorted from blood. CDR3 sequence reads: CASRPPGQGYEQYF. CDR3 in DNA: TGCGCCAGCAGGCCACCGGGACAGGGCTACGAGCAGTACTTC.